This T cell receptor beta chain was sequenced during a study of early T cells in non-severe SARS-CoV-2 infection. Study in general: Sequenced bulk RNA came from whole blood that was unsorted, and chains were unpaired.

The V and J ends lost 0 bases and 0 bases respectively, with 10 bases between them. Germline CDR1 SGHDT, CDR2 YYEEEE. CDR3 length: 15 residues. Notes on the study in general: In VDJdb matching, anti-spike CD8 responses were favored while private and CD4 specificities went missing.

On this clonotype itself: Antigen unknown.

Individually, cDNA molecules had unique molecular identifiers attached to them. TCRdb reanalysed the 5' RACE reads using MiXCR and keeps one entry per CDR3 protein. Of around 77,000 distinct CDR3 sequences detected, approximately 12% appear once; the ten largest clones hold around 15%. This sample comprised whole blood, obtained at baseline. The clonotype comes from an adult who was a healthcare worker with PCR-confirmed SARS-CoV-2 infection or an uninfected control (not recorded which). The donor label of this sample is uncertain. The chain is built from TRBV5-6 and TRBJ2-7, with D uncertain. The DNA for the CDR3 is TGTGCCAGCAGCTTGGGCTTGAGGAGCTCCTACGAGCAGTACTTC. Protein sequence: CASSLGLRSSYEQYF.